This T cell receptor (beta chain) came from a study of shared clonotypes between healthy human individuals (dated by TCRdb to 2018 to 2020). Regarding the research as a whole: A few men and a couple of women, aged 18 to 49 years, made up the cohort. Blood TCR repertoires of a handful of healthy adults were deeply sequenced to estimate repertoire size and the extent of clonotype sharing between individuals. For each donor, three plates each were used for CD4 naive and CD4 memory, two plates were used for CD8 naive, and one plate was used for CD8 memory. Different laboratories and diverse techniques were used to prepare libraries and sequence TCR repertoires, to increase sequencing depth and limit assay-specific biases. Per donor, leukapheresis produced somewhere between about 0.94 and 10 billion PBMCs. What the authors observed across the whole study: Naive subsets generally had larger estimated clonotype richness than memory subsets. Around 5.4% of naive CD4, 3% to 3.5% of naive CD8, about 2.4% of memory CD4, and 0.35% to 0.5% of memory CD8 clonotypes were shared across several donors. Sampling was restricted to blood, and TCR repertoires in tissues likely differ from the TCR repertoires found in blood. Incomplete sequencing was indicated by rarefaction of sorted-subset datasets, despite the large sequencing depth. Based on pairwise subsampling, the degree of clonotype sharing among donors was expected to be affected by sequencing depth. Because the study included a small number of donors, the genetic and exposure-history diversity represented was limited. Higher generation probabilities were observed for clonotypes shared by all four sorted-subset donors than for non-shared clonotypes.

Using the deep immunoSEQ assay, multiplex PCR amplified TCR CDR3 regions from genomic DNA. Genomic DNA extracted from each cell subset was distributed evenly over all wells of several immunoSEQ 96-well plates, and each plate served as one replicate. For sorted subsets, around 200 ng genomic DNA, equal to 25,000 to 35,000 T cell genomes, was loaded into each replicate PCR. Purified libraries were quantified with a Qubit 3.0 fluorometer, sized on a Bioanalyzer 2100, and re-quantified with the KAPA Library Quantification kit. Each immunoSEQ 96-well plate was sequenced on its own single-read 150-cycle Illumina NextSeq 550 flow cell. Regarding the original processing steps: Because only junctional sequences without quality scores were contained in the immunoSEQ output, filtering matching that applied to full-length reads could not be performed. Sequences were annotated with PyIR, a Python wrapper for IgBLAST v1.9, and V/J genes and CDR3 were assigned using IMGT germline references. Any read was removed if the V/J assignment was weak (E-value above 1e-6), the CDR3 was missing, or the read contained stop codons, out-of-frame junctions, or ambiguous translated residues. V3J clonotypes were defined as sequences sharing the same inferred V gene, J gene, and CDR3 amino acid sequence. To compute the percentage overlap between repertoires, the number of shared unique clonotypes was divided by the size of the smaller repertoire. RTK rarefaction, the Chao1 estimator, and Recon v2.1 estimates of unobserved clonotypes were used to assess repertoire richness. Generation probabilities were computed with OLGA for all TCRbeta clonotypes obtained by the gDNA method from several donors. TCRdb obtained this table from immuneACCESS and retained in-frame rearrangements with V and J assigned. These tables miss some clones; where compared with another copy, unresolved V genes account for less than half of the shortfall, and the remainder is unexplained. V and J calls and clone size are given by that table; D and trimming were obtained from the DNA. The sample table holds 190,000 or so clones, of which around 63% were seen once. The ten biggest clones cover roughly a tenth of the sample.

The donors were healthy, HIV-negative adults who had no recently reported acute infections or vaccinations. Every donor was a Caucasian adult living in Nashville, Tennessee, USA. Magnetic negative selection was used to enrich CD4+ T cells, after which naive cells were positively selected on CD45RA and the negative fraction became the memory subset. Blood was obtained by leukapheresis, after which PBMCs were separated by Ficoll-Histopaque density gradient centrifugation and cryopreserved in liquid nitrogen vapor phase. Purity and quantity of every magnetically sorted T cell population were checked by analytical flow cytometry. Genomic DNA was isolated from each sorted fraction and quantified by UV absorbance on a Nanodrop 2000c. Turning to this clone: The target of this receptor is not known. No qualities accompany the bases; no much larger clone lies one base away.

The receptor's source is a man aged 25-45 years in good health. What was sequenced was memory CD4+ T cells sorted from blood. The sample's cell subset or site label, decoded: CD45RA-negative fraction.

The CDR3 protein sequence reads: CASSLYGGGYTF. The base sequence is TGTGCCAGCAGTTTATACGGGGGCGGCTACACCTTC. Recombination linked TRBV28 to TRBJ1-2; the D segment could be TRBD1, given 6 matching bases. The CDR3 contains 12 residues, cysteine and phenylalanine counted. This entry keeps only the CDR3 DNA: 36 bases, framed from base 1. The germline V gene sets CDR1 to MDHEN and CDR2 to SYDVKM. The trim is 1 base for V and 8 bases for J, with a gap of 8 bases between the germline ends.